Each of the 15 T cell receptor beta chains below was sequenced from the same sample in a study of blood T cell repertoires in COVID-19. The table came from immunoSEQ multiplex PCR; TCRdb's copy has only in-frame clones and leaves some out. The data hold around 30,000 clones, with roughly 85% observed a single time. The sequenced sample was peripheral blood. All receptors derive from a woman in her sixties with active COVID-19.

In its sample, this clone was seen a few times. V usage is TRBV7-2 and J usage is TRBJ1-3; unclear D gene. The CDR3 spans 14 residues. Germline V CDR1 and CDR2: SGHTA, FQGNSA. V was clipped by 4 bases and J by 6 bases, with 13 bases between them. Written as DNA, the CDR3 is TGTGCCAGCAGCTACGAGGGCCACACAAACACCATATATTTT. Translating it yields CASSYEGHTNTIYF.

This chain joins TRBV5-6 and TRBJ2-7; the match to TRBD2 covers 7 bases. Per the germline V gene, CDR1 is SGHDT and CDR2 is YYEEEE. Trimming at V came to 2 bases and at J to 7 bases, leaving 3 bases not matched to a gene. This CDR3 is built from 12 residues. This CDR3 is CASSFGEGEQYF. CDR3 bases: TGTGCCAGCAGCTTCGGGGAGGGAGAGCAGTACTTC.

CDR3 DNA: TGCGCCAGCAGCCAGACACCAGCGGTTTCTTCACCCCTCCACTTT. Amino acids: CASSQTPAVSSPLHF. The rearrangement joins TRBV4-1 to TRBJ1-6, with D uncertain. Germline CDR1 and CDR2: MGHRA and YSYEKL. The CDR3 contains 15 residues. V shed 3 bases and J shed 9 bases, with 15 bases lying between them.

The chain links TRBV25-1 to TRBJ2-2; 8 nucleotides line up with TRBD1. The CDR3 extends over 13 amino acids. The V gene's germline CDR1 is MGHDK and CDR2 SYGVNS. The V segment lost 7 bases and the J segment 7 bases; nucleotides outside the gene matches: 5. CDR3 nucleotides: TGTGCCAGCAAGGACAGGGCAGTCGGGGAGCTGTTTTTT. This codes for CASKDRAVGELFF.

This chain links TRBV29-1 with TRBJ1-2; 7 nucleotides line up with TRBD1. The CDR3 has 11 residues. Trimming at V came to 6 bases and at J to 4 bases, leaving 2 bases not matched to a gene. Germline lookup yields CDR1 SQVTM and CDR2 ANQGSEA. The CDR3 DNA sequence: TGCAGCGTCAACAGGGGCTATGGCTACACCTTC. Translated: CSVNRGYGYTF.

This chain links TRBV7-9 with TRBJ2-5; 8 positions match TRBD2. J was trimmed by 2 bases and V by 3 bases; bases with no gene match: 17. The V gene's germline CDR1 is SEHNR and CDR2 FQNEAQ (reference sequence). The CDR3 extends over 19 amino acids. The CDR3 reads CASSFPKAPTTSEQETQYF. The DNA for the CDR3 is TGTGCCAGCAGCTTCCCCAAGGCCCCAACGACTAGCGAACAAGAGACCCAGTACTTC.

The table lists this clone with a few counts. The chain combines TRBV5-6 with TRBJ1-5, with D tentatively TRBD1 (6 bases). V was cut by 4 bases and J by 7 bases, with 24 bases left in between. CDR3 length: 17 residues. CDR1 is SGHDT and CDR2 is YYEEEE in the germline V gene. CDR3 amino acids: CASSQRRDTGRVQPQHF. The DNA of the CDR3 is TGTGCCAGCAGCCAGCGCCGGGACACGGGGAGAGTGCAGCCCCAGCATTTT.

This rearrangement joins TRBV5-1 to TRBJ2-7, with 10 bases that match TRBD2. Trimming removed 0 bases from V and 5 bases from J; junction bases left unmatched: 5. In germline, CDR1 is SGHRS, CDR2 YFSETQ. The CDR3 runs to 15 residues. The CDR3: CASSLELAGANEQYF. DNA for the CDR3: TGCGCCAGCAGCTTGGAGCTAGCGGGAGCGAACGAGCAGTACTTC.

For the CDR3, the DNA is TGTGCCAGCAGCTCTGACTCTCGCTATGGCTACACCTTC. Protein sequence: CASSSDSRYGYTF. This rearrangement joins TRBV7-9 to TRBJ1-2; D not resolved. Germline CDR1 SEHNR, CDR2 FQNEAQ (reference sequence). V was clipped by 4 bases and J by 4 bases, with 10 bases between them. The CDR3 loop spans 13 amino acids.

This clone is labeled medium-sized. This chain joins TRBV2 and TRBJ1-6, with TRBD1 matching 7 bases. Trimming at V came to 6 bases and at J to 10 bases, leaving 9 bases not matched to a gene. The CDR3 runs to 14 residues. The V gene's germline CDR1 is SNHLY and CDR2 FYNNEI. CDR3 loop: CASSLGTEPSPLHF. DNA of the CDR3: TGTGCCAGCAGCCTGGGGACAGAGCCCTCACCCCTCCACTTT.

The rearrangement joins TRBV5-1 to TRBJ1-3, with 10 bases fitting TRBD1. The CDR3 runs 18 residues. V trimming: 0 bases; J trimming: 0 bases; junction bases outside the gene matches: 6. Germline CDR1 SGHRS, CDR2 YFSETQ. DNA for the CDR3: TGCGCCAGCAGCTTGGCCGGGACAGGGGCCAGCTCTGGAAACACCATATATTTT. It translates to CASSLAGTGASSGNTIYF.

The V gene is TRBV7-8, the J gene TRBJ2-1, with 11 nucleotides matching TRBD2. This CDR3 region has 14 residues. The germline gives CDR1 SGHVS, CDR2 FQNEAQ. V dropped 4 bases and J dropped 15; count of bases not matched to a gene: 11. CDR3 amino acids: CASSSGLAGRLVFF. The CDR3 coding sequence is TGTGCCAGCAGCTCCGGACTAGCGGGCCGCCTGGTGTTCTTC. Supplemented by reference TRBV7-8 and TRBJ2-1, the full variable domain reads GAGVSQSPRYKVAKRGQDVALRCDPISGHVSLFWYQQALGQGPEFLTYFQNEAQLDKSGLPSDRFFAERPEGSVSTLKIQRTQQEDSAVYLCASSSGLAGRLVFFGPGTRLTVL.

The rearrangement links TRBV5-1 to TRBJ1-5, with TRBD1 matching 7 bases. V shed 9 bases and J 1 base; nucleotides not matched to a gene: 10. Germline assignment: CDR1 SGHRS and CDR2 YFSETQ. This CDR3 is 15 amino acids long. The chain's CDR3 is CATTCHRGSNQPQHF. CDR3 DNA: TGCGCCACAACCTGCCACAGGGGCAGCAATCAGCCCCAGCATTTT. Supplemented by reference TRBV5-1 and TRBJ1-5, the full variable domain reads KAGVTQTPRYLIKTRGQQVTLSCSPISGHRSVSWYQQTPGQGLQFLFEYFSETQRNKGNFPGRFSGRQFSNSRSEMNVSTLELGDSALYLCATTCHRGSNQPQHFGDGTRLSIL.

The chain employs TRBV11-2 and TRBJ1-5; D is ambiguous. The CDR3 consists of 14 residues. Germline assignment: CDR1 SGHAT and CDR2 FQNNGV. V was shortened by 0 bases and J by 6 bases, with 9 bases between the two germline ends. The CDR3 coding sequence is TGTGCCAGCAGCTTAGAGGGCTTTGGTCAGCCCCAGCATTTT. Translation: CASSLEGFGQPQHF.

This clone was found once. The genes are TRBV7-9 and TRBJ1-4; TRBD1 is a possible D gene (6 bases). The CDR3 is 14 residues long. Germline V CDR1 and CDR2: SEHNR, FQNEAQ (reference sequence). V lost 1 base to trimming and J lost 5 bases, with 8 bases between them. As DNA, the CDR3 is TGTGCCAGCAGCTTAGGACAGGTCAATGAAAAACTGTTTTTT. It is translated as CASSLGQVNEKLFF. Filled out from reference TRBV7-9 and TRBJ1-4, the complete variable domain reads DTGVSQNPRHKITKRGQNVTFRCDPISEHNRLYWYRQTLGQGPEFLTYFQNEAQLEKSRLLSDRFSAERPKGSFSTLEIQRTEQGDSAMYLCASSLGQVNEKLFFGSGTQLSVL.